Shown below are 9 T cell receptor beta chains from a single sample sequenced in a study of blood T cell repertoires in COVID-19 (dated by TCRdb to 2020 to 2022). The library came from the immunoSEQ multiplex PCR assay. As stored in TCRdb, this immuneACCESS dataset retains in-frame rearrangements with V and J assigned. A fraction of the clones does not appear; measured against another copy, unresolved V genes explain less than half of the discrepancy, and the remainder lacks a known reason. The sample table holds hundreds of thousands of clones, of which roughly 85% were seen once. 5% to 6.5% of the sample belongs to the ten largest clones. Source material: peripheral blood. These receptors all come from a man aged 45 to 65 with COVID-19, enrolled during active disease.

The chain joins TRBV4-1 to TRBJ1-2, with D maybe TRBD1 (5 bases). Germline V gene data show CDR1 as MGHRA and CDR2 as YSYEKL. The V and J ends lost 0 bases and 6 bases respectively, with 11 bases between them. The CDR3 length is 14 residues. The CDR3, as DNA: TGCGCCAGCAGCCAAGAAGGCAGGGTGAATGGCTACACCTTC. Its protein product is CASSQEGRVNGYTF.

V and J are TRBV7-8 and TRBJ1-1; D gene uncertain. Trimming took 4 bases from V and 5 from J, leaving 8 bases between them. This CDR3 has 12 amino acids. The germline V gene encodes CDR1 SGHVS and CDR2 FQNEAQ. CDR3 loop: CASSSHGTEAFF. CDR3 in DNA: TGTGCCAGCAGCTCCCACGGTACTGAAGCTTTCTTT.

This rearrangement joins TRBV4-3 to TRBJ2-1; no firm D call. The ends were cut back, 0 bases at V and 0 bases at J, with 6 bases in the middle. This CDR3 has 15 residues. Germline V lookup: CDR1 LGHNA, CDR2 YSLEER. The CDR3 protein is CASSQELSSYNEQFF. The DNA of the CDR3 is TGCGCCAGCAGCCAAGAACTGAGCTCCTACAATGAGCAGTTCTTC.

The chain uses TRBV5-1 and TRBJ1-3; D unclear. The CDR3 runs 16 residues. Trimming shortened V by 4 bases and J by 0 bases, and 14 bases separated the two germline ends. CDR1 and CDR2 (germline): SGHRS, YFSETQ. DNA of the CDR3: TGCGCCAGCAGCACGGATATGACACGCTCTGGAAACACCATATATTTT. This codes for CASSTDMTRSGNTIYF.

This clone was counted only a few times. This chain joins TRBV10-1 and TRBJ1-3; possible D gene TRBD1, 5 bases. There are 14 residues in the CDR3. Trimming cost V 5 bases and J 0 bases, with 8 bases left between them. Germline V CDR1 and CDR2: WNHNN, SYGVQD (reference sequence). CDR3: CASSSGNSGNTIYF. The CDR3 nucleotides read TGCGCCAGCAGTTCAGGGAACTCTGGAAACACCATATATTTT.

The CDR3 sequence is CASSDRDRGSLGANVLTF. In nucleotides, the CDR3 is TGTGCCAGCAGCGACCGGGACAGGGGCTCTTTAGGGGCCAACGTCCTGACTTTC. The chain couples TRBV27 to TRBJ2-6; 10 bases are shared with TRBD1. V was pared by 6 bases and J by 4 bases, with 12 bases of the junction left unmatched. This CDR3 has 18 amino acids. The V gene's germline CDR1 is MNHEY and CDR2 SMNVEV (reference sequence).

This sequence joins TRBV4-2 and TRBJ1-3; 7 bases map to TRBD1. J gave up 0 bases and V 0 bases, and 2 bases lay outside the gene matches. This CDR3 spans 16 amino acids. Germline-derived CDR1 and CDR2 are LGHNA and YNFKEQ. Written as DNA, the CDR3 is TGTGCCAGCAGCCAAGAGGGACAGATCTCTGGAAACACCATATATTTT. Residues: CASSQEGQISGNTIYF.

This chain links TRBV10-1 with TRBJ2-1, with 8 positions matching TRBD1. V was clipped by 7 bases and J by 7 bases; unmatched bases: 6. Germline V gene data show CDR1 as WNHNN and CDR2 as SYGVQD (reference sequence). This CDR3 region has 13 residues. The CDR3 region has the DNA TGCGCCAGCACTCCAGGGGGCCGTAATGAGCAGTTCTTC. This encodes CASTPGGRNEQFF.

The chain has TRBV18 and TRBJ2-5; 8 positions agree with TRBD2. CDR1 KGHSH and CDR2 LQKENI come from the germline V gene. The J segment lost 7 bases and the V segment lost 3 bases, leaving 16 bases of the junction unmatched. The CDR3 has 17 amino acids. The DNA of the CDR3 is TGTGCCAGCTCACCCCCGGTTACTAGCGGAGGCGGCTGGACCCAGTACTTC. Its translation is CASSPPVTSGGGWTQYF.